These T cell receptor beta chains were read from a single sample in a study of beta chain features in type 1 diabetes. TCRdb's copy holds only in-frame clones and misses some; the assay was immunoSEQ multiplex PCR. The table includes 200,000 to 300,000 clones, about 11% detected once. Material: naive CD4+ T cells from blood. The source of these receptors is a man under 40 with type 1 diabetes. Both conserved end residues are part of each CDR3. The order of the fields is D gene, V gene, clone size, J gene, CDR3 protein, CDR3 DNA. A D gene is named only where the DNA matches it firmly. A row's size may be missing; if present it is once, few, many or a size class.

D: NA; V: TRBV6-1; size: NA; J: TRBJ2-5; CDR3: CASSGGSQETQYF; DNA: TGTGCCAGCAGCGGGGGTAGTCAAGAGACCCAGTACTTC
D: NA; V: TRBV5-1; size: NA; J: TRBJ2-7; CDR3: CASSLDGYEQYF; DNA: TGCGCCAGCAGCTTAGACGGGTACGAGCAGTACTTC
D: NA; V: TRBV29-1; size: NA; J: TRBJ1-5; CDR3: CSVGGEYQPQHF; DNA: TGCAGCGTTGGGGGGGAATATCAGCCCCAGCATTTT
D: TRBD1; V: TRBV5-1; size: few; J: TRBJ1-6; CDR3: CASSPDRGPPLHF; DNA: TGCGCCAGCAGTCCCGACAGGGGCCCACCCCTCCACTTT
D: NA; V: TRBV28; size: NA; J: TRBJ2-5; CDR3: CASSLSGTQYF; DNA: TGTGCCAGCAGTTTAAGCGGGACCCAGTACTTC
D: TRBD2; V: TRBV6-1; size: few; J: TRBJ2-5; CDR3: CASSGSSGGQETQYF; DNA: TGTGCCAGCAGTGGATCAAGCGGGGGCCAAGAGACCCAGTACTTC
D: TRBD1; V: TRBV28; size: few; J: TRBJ2-1; CDR3: CASSLAGTGGPRNEQFF; DNA: TGTGCCAGCAGTTTGGCCGGGACAGGGGGCCCTCGCAATGAGCAGTTCTTC
D: TRBD2; V: TRBV27; size: NA; J: TRBJ2-2; CDR3: CASSIRRRGEVAGELFF; DNA: TGTGCCAGCAGCATACGCAGACGGGGGGAAGTAGCCGGGGAGCTGTTTTTT
D: NA; V: TRBV4-3; size: NA; J: TRBJ2-7; CDR3: CASSPGVTSSYEQYF; DNA: TGCGCCAGCAGCCCGGGGGTTACCAGCTCCTACGAGCAGTACTTC
D: NA; V: TRBV5-8; size: NA; J: TRBJ2-5; CDR3: CAGSKGYQETQYF; DNA: TGTGCCGGTTCTAAGGGGTACCAAGAGACCCAGTACTTC
D: TRBD2; V: TRBV6-1; size: NA; J: TRBJ2-1; CDR3: CASQPGLGVQQFF; DNA: TGTGCCAGCCAACCGGGACTAGGTGTACAGCAGTTCTTC
D: TRBD1; V: TRBV10-3; size: few; J: TRBJ1-1; CDR3: CATATGAGTEAFF; DNA: TGTGCCACCGCGACAGGGGCCGGCACTGAAGCTTTCTTT
D: NA; V: TRBV7-9; size: NA; J: TRBJ1-2; CDR3: CASSLGSHGYTF; DNA: TGTGCCAGCAGCTTGGGGAGCCATGGCTACACCTTC
D: NA; V: TRBV4-3; size: NA; J: TRBJ1-2; CDR3: CASSQDMTGGNYGYTF; DNA: TGCGCCAGCAGCCAGGACATGACAGGTGGGAACTATGGCTACACCTTC
D: NA; V: TRBV4-1; size: NA; J: TRBJ2-5; CDR3: CASSHPDQETQYF; DNA: TGCGCCAGCAGCCATCCCGACCAAGAGACCCAGTACTTC
D: NA; V: TRBV18; size: few; J: TRBJ2-7; CDR3: CASSPYRDTLSYEQYF; DNA: TGTGCCAGCTCACCTTATAGGGACACCCTTTCCTACGAGCAGTACTTC
D: NA; V: TRBV11-2; size: few; J: TRBJ2-7; CDR3: CASSQGGGEQYF; DNA: TGTGCCAGCAGCCAGGGTGGGGGGGAGCAGTACTTC
D: TRBD1; V: TRBV7-3; size: few; J: TRBJ2-7; CDR3: CASSLAGGYEQYF; DNA: TGTGCCAGCAGCTTGGCAGGGGGCTACGAGCAGTACTTC
D: TRBD1; V: TRBV6-5; size: few; J: TRBJ1-1; CDR3: CASRPGQGMNTEAFF; DNA: TGTGCCAGCAGACCAGGACAGGGAATGAACACTGAAGCTTTCTTT
D: NA; V: TRBV5-5; size: NA; J: TRBJ2-5; CDR3: CASSQGQHQETQYF; DNA: TGTGCCAGCAGCCAAGGACAGCACCAAGAGACCCAGTACTTC
D: NA; V: TRBV10-3; size: NA; J: TRBJ1-2; CDR3: CAIRGQSGFGYTF; DNA: TGTGCCATCAGAGGACAGAGTGGTTTTGGCTACACCTTC
D: NA; V: TRBV5-1; size: NA; J: TRBJ1-1; CDR3: CASSIEDVTEAFF; DNA: TGCGCCAGCTCCATCGAGGATGTCACTGAAGCTTTCTTT
D: NA; V: TRBV2; size: NA; J: TRBJ2-3; CDR3: CASGGRHTDTQYF; DNA: TGTGCCAGCGGAGGACGGCACACAGATACGCAGTATTTT
D: NA; V: TRBV5-1; size: few; J: TRBJ2-3; CDR3: CASSLGQAPDTQYF; DNA: TGCGCCAGCAGCTTGGGTCAGGCCCCAGATACGCAGTATTTT
D: TRBD1; V: TRBV28; size: few; J: TRBJ2-4; CDR3: CASRQGAKNIQYF; DNA: TGTGCCAGCAGACAGGGGGCCAAAAACATTCAGTACTTC
D: TRBD1; V: TRBV29-1; size: NA; J: TRBJ1-4; CDR3: CSVETGTGSEKLFF; DNA: TGCAGCGTTGAAACCGGGACAGGGTCTGAAAAACTGTTTTTT
D: NA; V: TRBV6-5; size: few; J: TRBJ2-7; CDR3: CASRRAGPNYEQYF; DNA: TGTGCCAGCAGGAGGGCCGGGCCAAACTACGAGCAGTACTTC
D: NA; V: TRBV7-9; size: NA; J: TRBJ1-2; CDR3: CASSSQGRYYGYTF; DNA: TGTGCCAGCAGCTCCCAGGGGCGCTACTATGGCTACACCTTC
D: NA; V: TRBV5-8; size: few; J: TRBJ1-6; CDR3: CASQGQPLHF; DNA: TGTGCCAGTCAGGGGCAGCCCCTCCACTTT
D: NA; V: TRBV5-1; size: NA; J: TRBJ2-5; CDR3: CASSQGLLETQYF; DNA: TGCGCCAGCAGCCAGGGACTGCTGGAGACCCAGTACTTC
D: TRBD1; V: TRBV29-1; size: NA; J: TRBJ1-1; CDR3: CSVSTGITEAFF; DNA: TGCAGCGTTTCGACAGGGATCACTGAAGCTTTCTTT
D: NA; V: TRBV5-6; size: NA; J: TRBJ1-6; CDR3: CASSSVRDFINSPLHF; DNA: TGTGCCAGCAGCTCCGTCCGGGACTTTATTAATTCACCCCTCCACTTT
D: TRBD2; V: TRBV7-2; size: few; J: TRBJ2-1; CDR3: CASSLRSSGENEQFF; DNA: TGTGCCAGCAGCTTAAGGTCTAGCGGGGAGAATGAGCAGTTCTTC
D: NA; V: TRBV6-1; size: few; J: TRBJ2-1; CDR3: CASSEQGYNEQFF; DNA: TGTGCCAGCAGTGAACAGGGCTACAATGAGCAGTTCTTC
D: TRBD2; V: TRBV7-9; size: NA; J: TRBJ2-1; CDR3: CASSSFQRGKTNEQFF; DNA: TGTGCCAGCAGCTCCTTTCAGCGGGGGAAAACCAATGAGCAGTTCTTC
D: NA; V: TRBV30; size: few; J: TRBJ2-7; CDR3: CAWEGGGRYEQYF; DNA: TGTGCCTGGGAAGGTGGTGGCAGGTACGAGCAGTACTTC
D: NA; V: TRBV20-1; size: few; J: TRBJ2-7; CDR3: CSAISSGEQYF; DNA: TGCAGTGCTATCTCCTCCGGCGAGCAGTACTTC
D: NA; V: TRBV5-4; size: NA; J: TRBJ2-1; CDR3: CASSLAGNEQFF; DNA: TGTGCCAGCAGCTTGGCGGGCAATGAGCAGTTCTTC
D: TRBD1; V: TRBV6-5; size: NA; J: TRBJ1-6; CDR3: CASSYSRRAGGSPLHF; DNA: TGTGCCAGCAGTTACTCGCGTAGGGCAGGGGGTTCACCCCTCCACTTT
D: TRBD1; V: TRBV7-2; size: few; J: TRBJ2-7; CDR3: CASSQRRQGAREQYF; DNA: TGTGCCAGCAGTCAAAGGAGACAGGGGGCGCGGGAGCAGTACTTC
D: NA; V: TRBV29-1; size: NA; J: TRBJ1-3; CDR3: CSARTTGNTIYF; DNA: TGCAGCGCACGGACCACAGGGAACACCATATATTTT
D: NA; V: TRBV28; size: NA; J: TRBJ2-5; CDR3: CASSPTQGLGETQYF; DNA: TGTGCCAGCAGTCCTACACAGGGTCTAGGGGAGACCCAGTACTTC
D: TRBD1; V: TRBV18; size: few; J: TRBJ2-1; CDR3: CASSPTGAIGEQFF; DNA: TGTGCCAGCTCACCCACAGGGGCTATCGGTGAGCAGTTCTTC
D: NA; V: TRBV28; size: few; J: TRBJ1-2; CDR3: CASSSGVRGGYTF; DNA: TGTGCCAGCAGCTCAGGGGTAAGGGGTGGCTACACCTTC
D: NA; V: TRBV4-2; size: NA; J: TRBJ2-1; CDR3: CASRAGQASYNEQFF; DNA: TGTGCCAGCAGAGCGGGACAGGCCTCCTACAATGAGCAGTTCTTC